This T cell receptor (beta chain) was identified in a study of Graves' ophthalmopathy and Graves' hyperthyroidism. CDR1 and CDR2 from the germline V gene are LNHDA and SQIVND (reference sequence). This CDR3 has 14 amino acids. V gave up 7 bases and J gave up 6 bases, with 18 bases separating them. Study observations and caveats: Blood was where most expanded thyroid clonotypes above 0.001 frequency also turned up.

As the template, RNA transcripts were used to amplify TCR beta CDR3 regions. Second-round multiplex PCR came after a first-round RT-PCR that employed HTBI primers. TCRdb re-called the multiplex PCR reads through MiXCR, storing one row per CDR3 protein. Among roughly 600,000 distinct CDR3 sequences listed, roughly 40% were seen once. Concerning this clonotype itself: What it binds is unknown.

V is TRBV19 and J is TRBJ1-1; no reliable D call. The TCR was taken from an adult man with Graves' hyperthyroidism. The sequencing input was peripheral blood or thyroid tissue (not recorded which). The DNA for the CDR3 is TGTGCCAGTACCTTAAACCCGCGGACTTCTGAAGCTTTCTTT. It encodes CASTLNPRTSEAFF.